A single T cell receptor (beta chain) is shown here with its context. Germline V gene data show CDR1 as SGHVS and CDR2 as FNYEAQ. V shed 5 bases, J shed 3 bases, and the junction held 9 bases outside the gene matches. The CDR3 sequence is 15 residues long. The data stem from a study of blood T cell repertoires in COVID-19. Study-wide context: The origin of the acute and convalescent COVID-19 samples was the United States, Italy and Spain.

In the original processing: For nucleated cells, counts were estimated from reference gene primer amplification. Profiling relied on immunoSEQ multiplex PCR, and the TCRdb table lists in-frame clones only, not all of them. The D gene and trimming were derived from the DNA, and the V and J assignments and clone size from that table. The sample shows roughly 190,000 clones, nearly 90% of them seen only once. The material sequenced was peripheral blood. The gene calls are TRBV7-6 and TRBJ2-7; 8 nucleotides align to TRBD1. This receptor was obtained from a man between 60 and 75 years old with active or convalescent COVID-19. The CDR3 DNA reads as TGTGCCAGCAGCCTCCTTGGACAGGGACACTACGAGCAGTACTTC. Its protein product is CASSLLGQGHYEQYF.